What follows are 29 T cell receptor beta chains derived from one specimen sequenced in a study of CD8+CD57+ T cells in acquired aplastic anemia. CDR3 and TCR beta VDJ profiling relied on a genomic DNA template. MiXCR was run by TCRdb on the reads, yielding one entry per CDR3 protein. The sample has 60,000 to 75,000 distinct CDR3 sequences; about 56% are singletons. What was sequenced was sorted CD4+, CD8+, or CD8+CD57+ T cells (not recorded which) from PBMCs. The receptors here all came from a human donor in good health, serving as a control.

As for this clonotype: The junction departs from germline at one end; a sequencing error may be responsible. This rearrangement joins TRBV20-1 to TRBJ1-1, with D perhaps TRBD1 (5 bases). The CDR3 covers 14 residues. CDR1 is DFQATT, CDR2 SNEGSKA, per germline (reference sequence). Here the CDR3 reads CSARGAGTDTEAFF. Here the CDR3 DNA reads TGCAGTGCTAGGGGTGCAGGGACGGACACTGAGGCTTTCTTT.

This clonotype appeared many times. J is TRBJ2-5 and V is TRBV7-6, with D unresolved. V was shortened by 4 bases and J by 1 base, with 1 base between the two germline ends. Germline V CDR1 and CDR2: SGHVS, FNYEAQ. The CDR3 contains 11 residues. This CDR3 is CASSSQETQYF. For the CDR3, the DNA is TGTGCCAGCAGCTCCCAAGAGACCCAGTACTTC. The whole variable domain, remainder taken from reference TRBV7-6 and TRBJ2-5, is GAGVSQSPRYKVTKRGQDVALRCDPISGHVSLYWYRQALGQGPEFLTYFNYEAQQDKSGLPNDRFSAERPEGSISTLTIQRTEQRDSAMYRCASSSQETQYFGPGTRLLVL.

This clonotype occurred many times. The chain couples TRBV5-4 to TRBJ2-1; D perhaps matches TRBD2 (6 bases). V gave up 3 bases and J gave up 4 bases, with 14 bases separating them. Per the germline V gene, CDR1 is SGHNT and CDR2 is YYREEE (reference sequence). This CDR3 comprises 15 residues. As DNA, the CDR3 is TGTGCCAGCAGCTCCCTGGGGGGATTATACAATGAGCAGTTCTTC. This translates into CASSSLGGLYNEQFF.

This clonotype was found many times. This chain joins TRBV5-1 and TRBJ2-7; possibly TRBD1 for D (5 bases). Looked up from germline, CDR1 is SGHRS and CDR2 is YFSETQ. This CDR3 region has 15 residues. Trimming pared 0 bases from V and 0 bases from J, leaving 10 bases between. The CDR3 sequence is CASSLGQRLSYEQYF. The CDR3 region has the DNA TGCGCCAGCAGCTTGGGACAGCGACTCTCCTACGAGCAGTACTTC.

This clonotype turned up a few times. The genes are TRBV10-2 and TRBJ2-7; maybe TRBD2 (6 bases). This CDR3 is built from 14 residues. V was pared by 0 bases and J by 6 bases, with 12 bases between. Per the germline V gene, CDR1 is WSHSY and CDR2 is SAAADI. DNA of the CDR3: TGCGCCAGCAGTGAGTCGACGGGAGTTCTCGAGCAGTACTTC. It codes for CASSESTGVLEQYF.

This clonotype showed up many times. The gene calls are TRBV27 and TRBJ1-4; maybe TRBD1 (5 bases). This CDR3 is built from 15 residues. Germline V lookup: CDR1 MNHEY, CDR2 SMNVEV (reference sequence). V was pared by 4 bases and J by 3 bases, with 12 bases between. CDR3 bases: TGTGCCAGCAGTTCCCAGGGATTGCCTAATGAAAAACTGTTTTTT. Translation gives CASSSQGLPNEKLFF.

This clonotype was detected many times. This chain joins TRBV28 and TRBJ2-7; no clear D gene. CDR3 size: 11 residues. The germline gives CDR1 MDHEN, CDR2 SYDVKM. V lost 5 bases and J lost 4, with 6 bases in between. This chain's CDR3 is CASSGQYEQYF. In nucleotides, the CDR3 is TGTGCCAGCAGTGGGCAGTACGAGCAGTACTTC.

Ten or more counts support this clonotype. The chain recombines TRBV4-1 with TRBJ1-4; 7 bases map to TRBD1. V was pared by 2 bases and J by 6 bases, with 9 bases of the junction left unmatched. This CDR3 is 16 amino acids long. Germline CDR1 and CDR2: MGHRA and YSYEKL. The CDR3: CASSQSMGGGYEKLFF. The CDR3 bases are TGCGCCAGCAGCCAATCCATGGGAGGGGGCTATGAAAAACTGTTTTTT.

There are many counts of this clonotype. The rearrangement links TRBV19 to TRBJ1-5; TRBD1 agrees at 12 bases. The junction had 3 bases not matched to a gene; V was cut back by 6 bases and J by 6 bases. Germline V gene data show CDR1 as LNHDA and CDR2 as SQIVND (reference sequence). This CDR3 comprises 14 residues. This chain's CDR3 is CASRGQGAIQPQHF. The CDR3 DNA reads TGTGCCAGTAGGGGACAGGGGGCTATTCAGCCCCAGCATTTT.

This clonotype occurred many times. The J gene is TRBJ1-5, the V gene TRBV28; D is possibly TRBD1 (5 bases). Trimming shortened V by 4 bases and J by 6 bases, and 13 bases separated the two germline ends. The CDR3 runs to 14 residues. Germline assignment: CDR1 MDHEN and CDR2 SYDVKM. The CDR3: CASSSRGIGQPQHF. CDR3 nucleotide sequence: TGTGCCAGCAGTTCTCGGGGGATAGGTCAGCCCCAGCATTTT.

This clonotype was counted once. The chain is built from TRBV10-3 and TRBJ1-4, with D perhaps TRBD1 (5 bases). Trimming removed 6 bases from V and 7 bases from J, with 12 bases in between. The germline V gene encodes CDR1 ENHRY and CDR2 SYGVKD. This CDR3 contains 13 residues. The DNA of the CDR3 is TGTGCCATCAGATCGGGACGGGGTGAAAAACTGTTTTTT. The encoded protein is CAIRSGRGEKLFF.

This clonotype has a single count. The V gene is TRBV19, the J gene TRBJ2-7; TRBD2 matches at 13 bases. The CDR3 extends over 15 amino acids. The junction had 3 bases not matched to a gene; V was cut back by 1 base and J by 6 bases. Germline values: CDR1 LNHDA, CDR2 SQIVND (reference sequence). CDR3 DNA sequence: TGTGCCAGTAGTATAGGGGGACTAGCGGGACTCGAGCAGTACTTC. Its protein product is CASSIGGLAGLEQYF.

V and J are TRBV10-3 and TRBJ1-5; D is perhaps TRBD1 (5 bases). Trimming cost V 10 bases and J 11 bases, with 21 bases left between them. Germline CDR1 reads ENHRY; CDR2 reads SYGVKD. This CDR3 is 13 amino acids long. The CDR3: CATSLAGQETQHF. CDR3 coding DNA: TGTGCCACCTCCCTAGCGGGGCAAGAGACCCAGCATTTT.

The rearrangement joins TRBV29-1 to TRBJ2-7, with 9 bases fitting TRBD1. This CDR3 is built from 13 residues. The trim removed 6 bases at V and 12 bases at J, leaving 15 bases unmatched. Germline-derived CDR1 and CDR2 are SQVTM and ANQGSEA. The CDR3 sequence: CSVSGTGTLVRYF. CDR3 coding DNA: TGCAGCGTATCCGGGACAGGGACCCTAGTACGGTACTTC.

This clonotype was found many times. The chain links TRBV7-3 to TRBJ2-3; the D gene could be TRBD1 or TRBD2 (5 bases each). Germline CDR1 and CDR2: SGHTA and FQGTGA. Between the trimmed V and J ends, which lost 4 bases and 11 bases, there was a span of 16 bases. The CDR3 runs to 13 residues. CDR3 in DNA: TGTGCCAGCAGCTCTCCCGGGACGCCTATGCAGTATTTT. Translating gives CASSSPGTPMQYF.

This clonotype has a count of ten or more. V gene TRBV19 combines with J gene TRBJ2-6; D is perhaps TRBD1 or TRBD2 (5 bases each). This CDR3 comprises 15 residues. Germline V gene sequence: CDR1 LNHDA, CDR2 SQIVND (reference sequence). The V end was cut by 5 bases, the J end by 4 bases, with 12 bases between. The CDR3 nucleotides are TGTGCCAGTAGTTCCGCAGGGAGAGGGGCCAACGTCCTGACTTTC. Its translation is CASSSAGRGANVLTF.

The chain uses TRBV10-3 and TRBJ2-6; D may be TRBD1 or TRBD2 (6 bases each). This CDR3 spans 18 amino acids. CDR1 is ENHRY, CDR2 SYGVKD, per germline. The germline V and J ends were trimmed by 3 bases and 1 base, with 16 bases remaining between them. In DNA form, the CDR3 reads TGTGCCATCAGTGACGGGGGCCGTCGGGGGTCTGGGGCCAACGTCCTGACTTTC. It translates to CAISDGGRRGSGANVLTF.

The chain is built from TRBV2 and TRBJ1-2, with D perhaps TRBD1 (5 bases). The CDR3 length is 11 residues. Trimming pared 9 bases from V and 4 bases from J, leaving 9 bases between. CDR1 and CDR2 (germline): SNHLY, FYNNEI. CDR3 sequence (DNA): TGTGCCAGGGACGGGGGCTATGGCTACACCTTC. Its translation is CARDGGYGYTF.

The chain is built from TRBV29-1 and TRBJ2-5; the D is unclear. With 3 bases removed from V and 5 bases from J, the gap between germline ends came to 13 bases. The CDR3 covers 13 residues. Germline V CDR1 and CDR2: SQVTM, ANQGSEA. The CDR3 protein is CSVETESRETQYF. CDR3 coding DNA: TGCAGCGTTGAGACGGAAAGTCGGGAGACCCAGTACTTC.

This clonotype was seen many times. The chain uses TRBV12-3 or TRBV12-4 and TRBJ1-6; D not resolved. The V gene lost 7 bases and the J gene lost 8 bases, with 9 bases spanning the gap. The CDR3 consists of 12 residues. CDR3 coding DNA: TGTGCCAGCAACCGGGGAGATTCACCCCTCCACTTT. It specifies CASNRGDSPLHF.

The chain is built from TRBV7-9 and TRBJ2-7, with D uncertain. In germline, CDR1 is SEHNR, CDR2 FQNEAQ (reference sequence). V lost 7 bases and J lost 5, with 21 bases in between. This CDR3 has 15 amino acids. The CDR3 loop is CASTTSIPTKNEQYF. CDR3 nucleotides: TGTGCCAGCACCACCAGCATACCCACGAAAAACGAGCAGTACTTC. Drawing the rest from reference TRBV7-9 and TRBJ2-7, the complete variable domain is DTGVSQNPRHKITKRGQNVTFRCDPISEHNRLYWYRQTLGQGPEFLTYFQNEAQLEKSRLLSDRFSAERPKGSFSTLEIQRTEQGDSAMYLCASTTSIPTKNEQYFGPGTRLTVT.

V and J are TRBV2 and TRBJ2-1; 9 bases fit TRBD1. This CDR3 comprises 15 residues. V was clipped by 5 bases and J by 3 bases; unmatched bases: 5. Germline V CDR1 and CDR2: SNHLY, FYNNEI. The CDR3 is CASSYRDRDYNEQFF. CDR3 bases: TGTGCCAGCAGTTACCGGGACAGGGACTACAATGAGCAGTTCTTC.

The chain is built from TRBV10-2 and TRBJ1-5, with a tentative D call TRBD1 (5 bases). Germline lookup yields CDR1 WSHSY and CDR2 SAAADI. V gave up 2 bases and J gave up 7 bases, with 15 bases separating them. CDR3 length equals 15 residues. CDR3 in amino acids: CASSEGKGGGQPQHF. DNA of the CDR3: TGCGCCAGCAGTGAGGGAAAGGGTGGGGGACAGCCCCAGCATTTT.

This clonotype came up once. The chain combines TRBV19 with TRBJ1-1; possible D gene TRBD1, 5 bases. Looked up from germline, CDR1 is LNHDA and CDR2 is SQIVND (reference sequence). The CDR3 covers 15 residues. V was trimmed by 5 bases and J by 5 bases, leaving 18 bases between them. The CDR3 DNA is TGTGCCAGTAGTCCACGAGGGGCGACGGGGACTGAAGCTTTCTTT. It specifies CASSPRGATGTEAFF.

This chain joins TRBV2 and TRBJ2-1; no definite D call. CDR1 is SNHLY, CDR2 FYNNEI, per germline. Trimming took off 1 base at V and 1 base at J, with 8 bases between the two ends. The CDR3 contains 15 residues. The CDR3 region has the DNA TGTGCCAGCAGTGAAGGCTCTTTATCCTACAATGAGCAGTTCTTC. Residues: CASSEGSLSYNEQFF. Full variable domain (remainder filled in from reference TRBV2 and TRBJ2-1): EPEVTQTPSHQVTQMGQEVILRCVPISNHLYFYWYRQILGQKVEFLVSFYNNEISEKSEIFDDQFSVERPDGSNFTLKIRSTKLEDSAMYFCASSEGSLSYNEQFFGPGTRLTVL.

This clonotype was seen more than once but under ten times. The CDR3 DNA reads TGTGCCTGGAGTGTATTTAAAGGGGTTTCGGGGACTCGTCTGTCCTACGAGCAGTACTTC. Translating it yields CAWSVFKGVSGTRLSYEQYF. This chain joins TRBV30 and TRBJ2-7, with D maybe TRBD2 (6 bases). The CDR3 is 20 amino acids. Germline CDR1 reads GTSNPN; CDR2 reads SVGIG (reference sequence). V was shortened by 0 bases and J by 1 base, with 28 bases between the two germline ends.

The J gene is TRBJ2-1, the V gene TRBV10-3; 12 nucleotides align to TRBD2. The germline CDR1 and CDR2 sequences are ENHRY and SYGVKD. After removal of 5 bases from V and 5 bases from J, the junction contained 4 bases not matched to a gene. The CDR3 runs to 15 residues. The CDR3 protein is CAISPTSGGDNEQFF. The CDR3 DNA sequence: TGTGCCATCAGTCCGACTAGCGGGGGTGACAATGAGCAGTTCTTC.

This clonotype was seen more than once but under ten times. This sequence joins TRBV19 and TRBJ2-6; D is unresolved. This CDR3 has 11 residues. Trimming pared 2 bases from V and 16 bases from J, leaving 9 bases between. Germline V lookup: CDR1 LNHDA, CDR2 SQIVND (reference sequence). The CDR3: CASSIRTTLTF. The CDR3 DNA reads TGTGCCAGTAGTATACGGACGACACTGACTTTC.

V and J are TRBV25-1 and TRBJ2-7; possible D gene TRBD2, 7 bases. Germline CDR1 reads MGHDK; CDR2 reads SYGVNS. Trimming removed 4 bases from V and 5 bases from J, with 12 bases in between. The CDR3 runs 13 residues. The CDR3 region is CASSVGGRHEQYF. Written as DNA, the CDR3 is TGTGCCAGCAGTGTGGGGGGGCGACACGAGCAGTACTTC.